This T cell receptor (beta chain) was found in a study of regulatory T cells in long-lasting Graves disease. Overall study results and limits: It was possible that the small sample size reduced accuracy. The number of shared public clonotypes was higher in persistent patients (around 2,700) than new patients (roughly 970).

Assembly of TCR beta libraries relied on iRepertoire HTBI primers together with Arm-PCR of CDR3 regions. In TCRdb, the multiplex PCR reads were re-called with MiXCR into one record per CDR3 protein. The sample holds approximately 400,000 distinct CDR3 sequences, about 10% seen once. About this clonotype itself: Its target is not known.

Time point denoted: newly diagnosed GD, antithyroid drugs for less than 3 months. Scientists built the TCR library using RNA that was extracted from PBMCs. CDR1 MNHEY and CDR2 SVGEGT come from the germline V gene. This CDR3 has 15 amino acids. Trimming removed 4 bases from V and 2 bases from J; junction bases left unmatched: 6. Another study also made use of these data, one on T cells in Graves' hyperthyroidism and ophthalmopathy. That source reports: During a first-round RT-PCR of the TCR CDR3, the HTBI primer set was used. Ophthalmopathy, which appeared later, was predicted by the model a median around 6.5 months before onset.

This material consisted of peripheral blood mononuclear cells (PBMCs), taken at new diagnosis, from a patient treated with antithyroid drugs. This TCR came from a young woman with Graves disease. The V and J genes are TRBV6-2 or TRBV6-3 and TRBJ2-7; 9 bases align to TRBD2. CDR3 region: CASSSRGGGAYEQYV. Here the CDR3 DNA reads TGTGCCAGCAGTTCCCGGGGCGGGGGGGCCTACGAGCAGTACGTC.